This is a list of T cell receptor beta chains from one sample in a study of T cells after yellow fever vaccination. TCRdb processed the 5' RACE reads anew with MiXCR; each CDR3 protein has one entry. The sample has approximately 510,000 distinct CDR3 sequences; 21% are singletons. The sequences come from PBMCs, collected more than 20 days after the first yellow fever vaccination. Receptors originate from a young man who received the YFV17D yellow fever vaccine. Each CDR3 is given with its conserved first and last residue. A D gene is named only where the DNA matches it firmly. The size of a clone is reported for some rows only, either as once, few or many, or as a class for expanded clones.

J | V | D | size | CDR3 | DNA
TRBJ1-4 | TRBV5-1 | TRBD1 | - | CASSFDRADEKLFF | TGCGCCAGCAGCTTCGACAGGGCTGATGAAAAACTGTTTTTT
TRBJ1-3 | TRBV15 | - | - | CATCRDPVDTLGSGNTIYF | TGTGCCACCTGCAGAGATCCAGTAGACACGCTCGGGAGTGGAAACACCATATATTTT
TRBJ2-3 | TRBV20-1 | - | - | CSASGASTDTQYF | TGCAGTGCTAGTGGTGCTAGCACAGATACGCAGTATTTT
TRBJ2-7 | TRBV3-1 | - | few | CASSPVGGDSYEQYF | TGTGCCAGCAGCCCCGTAGGCGGGGACTCCTACGAGCAGTACTTC
TRBJ2-1 | TRBV12-3/TRBV12-4 | TRBD2 | - | CASSLGAGGKDEQFF | TGTGCCAGCAGTTTAGGAGCGGGGGGCAAGGATGAGCAGTTCTTC
TRBJ2-7 | TRBV29-1 | - | - | CSVELGAGYEQYF | TGCAGCGTTGAACTTGGGGCGGGCTACGAGCAGTACTTC
TRBJ2-2 | TRBV6-5 | TRBD2 | - | CASSYGLAGETNTGELFF | TGTGCCAGCAGTTATGGGCTAGCGGGGGAAACGAACACCGGGGAGCTGTTTTTT
TRBJ2-3 | TRBV2 | - | few | CASQTRAQNTQYF | TGTGCCAGTCAAACAAGGGCCCAAAATACGCAGTATTTT
TRBJ1-3 | TRBV12-3/TRBV12-4 | TRBD1 | - | CASSPGGFSSYTIYF | TGTGCCAGCAGTCCAGGGGGGTTTTCCTCCTACACCATATATTTT
TRBJ1-6 | TRBV5-6 | - | few | CASSSRDNPRSPLHF | TGTGCCAGCAGCTCCCGGGACAACCCCCGGTCACCCCTCCACTTT
TRBJ2-1 | TRBV20-1 | - | - | CSARPPSWAYNEQFF | TGCAGTGCTAGACCGCCTTCCTGGGCCTACAATGAGCAGTTCTTC
TRBJ2-3 | TRBV4-3 | - | - | CASSQGNLGTDTQYF | TGCGCCAGCAGCCAAGGCAATTTGGGAACAGATACGCAGTATTTT
TRBJ2-3 | TRBV29-1 | TRBD1 | - | CSVYGTGVYTQYF | TGCAGCGTCTACGGGACAGGGGTATATACGCAGTATTTT
TRBJ2-1 | TRBV5-1 | TRBD2 | - | CASFLSGGAYNEQFF | TGCGCCAGCTTTCTCAGCGGGGGGGCCTACAATGAGCAGTTCTTC
TRBJ2-1 | TRBV9 | TRBD2 | few | CASSVVAGGDNEQFF | TGTGCCAGCAGCGTAGTAGCGGGGGGAGACAATGAGCAGTTCTTC
TRBJ1-1 | TRBV19 | - | - | CASSIDRPRTEAFF | TGTGCCAGTAGTATAGATCGCCCCCGAACTGAAGCTTTCTTT
TRBJ2-3 | TRBV20-1 | - | - | CSQRGASTDTQYF | TGCAGTCAACGGGGAGCTAGCACAGATACGCAGTATTTT
TRBJ2-1 | TRBV29-1 | TRBD1 | few | CSVQGQGHNEQFF | TGCAGCGTCCAAGGACAGGGACACAATGAGCAGTTCTTC
TRBJ2-1 | TRBV27 | - | few | CATLTYNEQFF | TGTGCTACACTAACGTACAATGAGCAGTTCTTC
TRBJ1-1 | TRBV20-1 | TRBD1 | - | CSAIGQGNAEAFF | TGCAGTGCTATTGGACAGGGGAACGCTGAAGCTTTCTTT
TRBJ2-7 | TRBV3-1 | - | few | CASSPLDPQTYEQYF | TGTGCCAGCAGCCCCCTGGACCCTCAAACATACGAGCAGTACTTC
TRBJ2-1 | TRBV20-1 | TRBD2 | few | CSARFGLAGHEQFF | TGCAGTGCTAGATTCGGACTAGCGGGGCATGAGCAGTTCTTC
TRBJ2-2 | TRBV2 | TRBD1 | many | CASGGQGATGELFF | TGTGCCAGCGGGGGACAGGGGGCGACCGGGGAGCTGTTTTTT
TRBJ2-7 | TRBV15 | TRBD1 | few | CATSRDSGTGSHEQYF | TGTGCCACCAGCAGGGATTCCGGGACAGGGTCCCACGAGCAGTACTTC
TRBJ1-2 | TRBV4-3 | - | few | CASSQDTGYRGYTF | TGCGCCAGCAGCCAAGATACGGGGTATAGAGGCTACACCTTC
TRBJ1-6 | TRBV20-1 | - | - | CSARDRGRGSPLHF | TGCAGTGCTAGAGATCGGGGCAGGGGTTCACCCCTCCACTTT
TRBJ1-4 | TRBV10-3 | - | many | CALNRRGVCEKLFF | TGTGCCCTTAACAGGCGGGGGGTTTGCGAAAAACTGTTTTTT
TRBJ1-1 | TRBV6-5 | TRBD1 | few | CASSYEYRGNTEAFF | TGTGCCAGCAGTTACGAGTACAGGGGGAACACTGAAGCTTTCTTT
TRBJ2-1 | TRBV5-1 | - | many | CASSLVVGVNEQFF | TGCGCCAGCAGCTTGGTAGTCGGGGTCAATGAGCAGTTCTTC
TRBJ1-6 | TRBV4-3 | - | - | CASSQDRGLALHF | TGCGCCAGCAGCCAAGACCGGGGGTTGGCCCTCCACTTT
TRBJ1-1 | TRBV19 | - | - | CASSIVDNTGFHFF | TGTGCCAGTAGTATCGTCGATAACACTGGGTTCCATTTCTTT
TRBJ1-5 | TRBV20-1 | - | - | CSASLTGSNQPQHF | TGCAGTGCTTCTCTAACCGGGAGTAATCAGCCCCAGCATTTT
TRBJ2-3 | TRBV7-8 | - | few | CASSSPWSARDTQYF | TGTGCCAGCAGCTCCCCGTGGTCAGCCCGAGATACGCAGTATTTT
TRBJ1-6 | TRBV3-1 | TRBD1 | - | CASGQGRSPLHF | TGTGCCAGCGGACAGGGGAGATCACCCCTCCACTTT
TRBJ2-2 | TRBV4-1 | - | few | CASSQVKGTGELFF | TGCGCCAGCAGCCAAGTGAAGGGGACCGGGGAGCTGTTTTTT
TRBJ2-3 | TRBV3-1 | - | - | CASSRRDATAQYF | TGTGCCAGCAGCCGAAGAGACGCGACGGCGCAGTATTTT
TRBJ1-2 | TRBV12-5 | TRBD1 | - | CASGHKDRFNYGYTF | TGTGCTAGTGGCCACAAGGACAGGTTTAACTATGGCTACACCTTC
TRBJ1-2 | TRBV11-2 | - | - | CASSLNSGPGYTF | TGTGCCAGCAGCTTAAATTCAGGGCCAGGCTACACCTTC
TRBJ1-6 | TRBV4-1 | - | few | CASRDVTLGSPLHF | TGCGCCAGCAGAGATGTCACCCTAGGTTCACCCCTCCACTTT
TRBJ2-3 | TRBV5-1 | TRBD2 | many | CASSPGTSGGDNLPYF | TGCGCCAGCAGCCCAGGGACTAGCGGGGGGGACAACCTTCCGTATTTT
TRBJ2-1 | TRBV12-3/TRBV12-4 | - | - | CASTRGSREQFF | TGTGCCAGCACCCGGGGGTCGCGTGAGCAGTTCTTC
TRBJ2-3 | TRBV11-2 | - | many | CASSSVPGDTQYF | TGTGCCAGCAGCTCGGTGCCGGGAGATACGCAGTATTTT
TRBJ2-1 | TRBV6-5 | - | - | CASRPAGTGSYNEQFF | TGTGCCAGCAGGCCGGCGGGGACGGGCTCCTACAATGAGCAGTTCTTC
TRBJ2-3 | TRBV14 | TRBD2 | - | CASSQTGTRAQYF | TGTGCCAGCAGCCAAACGGGGACTAGAGCGCAGTATTTT
TRBJ2-2 | TRBV9 | TRBD1 | - | CASSPSRGLSNGELFF | TGTGCCAGCAGCCCCAGTAGGGGGCTTAGTAACGGGGAGCTGTTTTTT
TRBJ2-1 | TRBV9 | - | - | CASSERLLVSNEQFF | TGTGCCAGCAGCGAACGACTCTTAGTCTCTAATGAGCAGTTCTTC
TRBJ2-5 | TRBV7-9 | - | few | CASSSAERLGETQYF | TGTGCCAGCAGCTCCGCCGAGAGACTGGGGGAGACCCAGTACTTC
TRBJ2-5 | TRBV7-2 | - | - | CASSLGLASETQYF | TGTGCCAGCAGCTTAGGCCTAGCCTCAGAGACCCAGTACTTC
TRBJ1-2 | TRBV7-9 | - | - | CASSPHISGANYGYTF | TGTGCCAGCAGCCCCCACATTTCGGGAGCTAACTATGGCTACACCTTC
TRBJ2-1 | TRBV7-2 | - | few | CASSSVSSYNEQFF | TGTGCCAGCAGCTCGGTGAGCTCGTACAATGAGCAGTTCTTC
TRBJ1-2 | TRBV5-1 | - | - | CASSLGNFDYGYTF | TGCGCCAGCAGCTTGGGGAATTTTGACTATGGCTACACCTTC
TRBJ2-2 | TRBV4-3 | TRBD1 | - | CASSQATGTGYTGELFF | TGCGCCAGCAGCCAGGCGACCGGGACAGGGTACACCGGGGAGCTGTTTTTT
TRBJ1-1 | TRBV7-9 | TRBD1 | - | CASSFSGGSTEAFF | TGTGCCAGCAGCTTTTCAGGGGGCAGCACTGAAGCTTTCTTT
TRBJ2-2 | TRBV7-6 | - | few | CASSLVGETGELFF | TGTGCCAGCAGCTTAGTCGGGGAAACCGGGGAGCTGTTTTTT
TRBJ2-1 | TRBV10-3 | TRBD1 | once | CAISNRGDNEQFF | TGTGCCATCAGCAACAGGGGAGACAATGAGCAGTTCTTC
TRBJ2-3 | TRBV5-4 | - | - | CASSSTGNTQYF | TGTGCCAGCAGCTCGACCGGGAATACGCAGTATTTT
TRBJ2-4 | TRBV6-5 | TRBD1 | few | CARLPGQGKNIQYF | TGTGCCAGGTTACCGGGACAGGGGAAAAACATTCAGTACTTC
TRBJ2-1 | TRBV5-1 | - | - | CASRPLPTVEGGTNNEQFF | TGCGCCAGCAGGCCGCTTCCCACGGTGGAGGGGGGAACAAACAATGAGCAGTTCTTC
TRBJ2-1 | TRBV3-1 | TRBD1 | - | CASSGSGGPHNEQFF | TGTGCCAGCAGCGGGTCAGGGGGCCCCCACAATGAGCAGTTCTTC
TRBJ1-4 | TRBV5-1 | - | once | CASSSRGYDEKLFF | TGTGCCAGCAGCTCCAGGGGCTATGATGAAAAACTGTTTTTT